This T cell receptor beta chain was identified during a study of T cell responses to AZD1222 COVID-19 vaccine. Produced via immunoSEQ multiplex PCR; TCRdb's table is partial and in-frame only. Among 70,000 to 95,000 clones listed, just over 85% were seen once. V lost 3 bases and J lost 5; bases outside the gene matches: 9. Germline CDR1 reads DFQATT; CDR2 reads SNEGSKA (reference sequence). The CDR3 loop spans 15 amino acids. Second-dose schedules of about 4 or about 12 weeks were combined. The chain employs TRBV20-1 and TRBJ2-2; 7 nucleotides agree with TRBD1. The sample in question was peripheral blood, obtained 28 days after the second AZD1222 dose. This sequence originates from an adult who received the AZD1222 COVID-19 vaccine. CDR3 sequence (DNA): TGCAGTGCTAGTCAGAGGGGGCTATCAACCGGGGAGCTGTTTTTT. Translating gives CSASQRGLSTGELFF.